This TCR beta chain was sequenced during a study of control samples from healthy donors and cancer patients. The germline V gene has CDR1 SGHRS and CDR2 YFSETQ. The CDR3 extends over 17 amino acids. V trimming: 5 bases; J trimming: 0 bases; junction bases outside the gene matches: 13. This clone has only a few counts. Profiling relied on immunoSEQ multiplex PCR, and the TCRdb table lists in-frame clones only, not all of them. Altogether 250,000 to 300,000 clones are present, around 80% being singletons, with the ten largest covering about an eighth. This TCR came from a woman aged 55-75 years with lung cancer. The sequenced material came from PBMCs. The chain recombines TRBV5-1 with TRBJ1-1, with 7 bases matching TRBD1. CDR3 DNA sequence: TGCGCCAGCAGTCTAAGACCGGGACAGTCAGTGAACACTGAAGCTTTCTTT. Protein: CASSLRPGQSVNTEAFF.